Below, 23 T cell receptor beta chains from the same sample are listed, as sequenced in a study of liver allograft versus peripheral blood T cells. Study summary: Blood and transplanted-liver T cell receptor repertoires from recipients were compared.

In TCRdb, the reads were re-called with MiXCR into one record per CDR3 protein. The sample lists approximately 5,200 distinct CDR3 sequences, around a sixth seen once, with 54% in the top ten. The receptors derive from a human patient who had a liver transplant. The graft donor may be the source of some T cells.

The chain has TRBV7-9 and TRBJ2-7; 8 bases line up with TRBD2. V lost 4 bases, J lost 5 bases, and 4 bases stayed unmatched. The CDR3 runs 13 residues. CDR1 and CDR2 (germline): SEHNR, FQNEAQ (reference sequence). The CDR3 here is CASSSGTRDEQYF. CDR3 sequence (DNA): TGTGCCAGCAGCTCCGGGACTAGGGACGAGCAGTACTTC.

On this clonotype: A read error may be the cause here, since a much bigger clone is one base away. Written as DNA, the CDR3 is TGTGCCACGGCGCCTGGGAGCTCCTACGAGCAGTACTTC. This translates into CATAPGSSYEQYF. The gene calls are TRBV19 and TRBJ2-7; perhaps TRBD2 as D (5 bases). Germline-derived CDR1 and CDR2 are LNHDA and SQIVND (reference sequence). The length of the CDR3 is 13 residues. V dropped 10 bases and J dropped 0 bases, with 13 bases sitting between them.

Points on this clonotype: A read error is possible here, since a much larger clone lies one base away. In DNA form, the CDR3 reads TGTGTCAGCCGAGGGGGTAGGTGGAACACTGAAGCTTTCTTT. This gives the protein CVSRGGRWNTEAFF. V and J are TRBV6-1 and TRBJ1-1, with D possibly matching TRBD1 (6 bases). Germline V gives CDR1 MNHNS, CDR2 SASEGT. CDR3 length: 14 amino acids.

This clonotype was counted only a few times. The V gene is TRBV7-9, the J gene TRBJ1-5; D uncertain. Germline V lookup: CDR1 SEHNR, CDR2 FQNEAQ (reference sequence). This CDR3 contains 13 residues. Between the trimmed V and J ends, which lost 1 base and 5 bases, there was a span of 6 bases. Written as DNA, the CDR3 is TGTGCCAGCAGCTTAGATGGATATCAGCCCCAGCATTTT. Protein product: CASSLDGYQPQHF.

The chain recombines TRBV11-2 with TRBJ1-2; D may be TRBD1 (6 bases). V shed 5 bases and J shed 2 bases, with 12 bases lying between them. Germline V CDR1 and CDR2: SGHAT, FQNNGV. This CDR3 has 14 amino acids. CDR3 in DNA: TGTGCCAGCAGCCCCGCAGGACAGAACTATGGCTACACCTTC. It codes for CASSPAGQNYGYTF.

This clonotype was seen only a few times. J is TRBJ2-7 and V is TRBV20-1, with TRBD1 matching over 9 bases. The CDR3 is 15 residues long. J lost 7 bases, V lost 4 bases, and 14 bases had no gene match. Germline V CDR1 and CDR2: DFQATT, SNEGSKA (reference sequence). As DNA, the CDR3 is TGCAGTGCTACCACAGGGGGCTCTTTGCTACGGGAGCAGTACTTC. This codes for CSATTGGSLLREQYF.

This clonotype was counted at least ten times. The chain is built from TRBV7-9 and TRBJ2-5, with D unresolved. Germline-derived CDR1 and CDR2 are SEHNR and FQNEAQ (reference sequence). CDR3 length: 15 amino acids. The V end lost 5 bases, the J end lost 5 bases, and 18 bases lay between the germline ends. The CDR3 loop reads CASSSRLNLGETQYF. The CDR3 nucleotides read TGTGCCAGCAGCAGCCGACTGAACCTTGGGGAGACCCAGTACTTC.

The sample holds a few counts of this clonotype. This sequence joins TRBV27 and TRBJ1-4, with 8 bases aligning to TRBD1. V gave up 3 bases and J gave up 6 bases; unmatched junction bases: 3. In germline, CDR1 is MNHEY, CDR2 SMNVEV (reference sequence). This CDR3 is 14 amino acids long. The CDR3 loop reads CASSFRGPHEKLFF. CDR3 nucleotides: TGTGCCAGCAGTTTCAGGGGGCCACATGAAAAACTGTTTTTT.

This chain's CDR3 is CASSFPGYNEQFF. CDR3 sequence (DNA): TGTGCCAGCAGTTTCCCGGGATACAATGAGCAGTTCTTC. The chain couples TRBV12-3 or TRBV12-4 to TRBJ2-1; tentatively, D is TRBD2 (5 bases). Between the trimmed V and J ends, which lost 3 bases and 4 bases, there was a span of 7 bases. The CDR3 runs to 13 residues.

V gene TRBV29-1 combines with J gene TRBJ2-7, with no clear D. Trimming left V 5 bases short and J 3 bases short, with 8 bases between. This CDR3 is built from 11 residues. Germline V CDR1 and CDR2: SQVTM, ANQGSEA. The CDR3 here is CSVLTDYEQYF. The CDR3 nucleotides are TGCAGCGTTCTGACGGACTACGAGCAGTACTTC.

In its sample, this clonotype ranks as medium-sized (0.01 to 0.1%). V and J are TRBV6-1 and TRBJ1-5, with D hard to call. The CDR3 is 14 amino acids. Trimming removed 6 bases at V and 0 bases at J, with 9 bases between. The germline CDR1 and CDR2 sequences are MNHNS and SASEGT. The CDR3 region has the DNA TGTGCCAGCAGCCAGGTTATTAGCAATCAGCCCCAGCATTTT. As protein: CASSQVISNQPQHF.

This chain connects TRBV13 to TRBJ2-7; 9 nucleotides line up with TRBD2. CDR1 is PRHDT and CDR2 is FYEKMQ in the germline V gene (reference sequence). The CDR3 contains 15 residues. V trimming: 6 bases; J trimming: 6 bases; junction bases outside the gene matches: 12. Here the CDR3 reads CASSFPAGGFPEQYF. In nucleotides, the CDR3 is TGTGCCAGCAGTTTCCCAGCGGGAGGCTTCCCCGAGCAGTACTTC.

This rearrangement joins TRBV11-2 to TRBJ2-2, with 9 bases matching TRBD2. V lost 3 bases to trimming and J lost 1 base; unmatched junction nucleotides: 3. CDR3 length: 16 residues. The germline V gene has CDR1 SGHAT and CDR2 FQNNGV. The CDR3 nucleotides read TGTGCCAGCAGCTTCCCTAGCGGGGAGAACACCGGGGAGCTGTTTTTT. It specifies CASSFPSGENTGELFF.

This clonotype occurred a few times. The chain links TRBV5-6 to TRBJ1-5; no definite D call. The CDR3 is made up of 15 amino acids. The germline gives CDR1 SGHDT, CDR2 YYEEEE. V dropped 0 bases and J dropped 7 bases, with 14 bases sitting between them. The CDR3 region has the DNA TGTGCCAGCAGCTTGGAGACACCTCCCGGCCAGCCCCAGCATTTT. This gives the protein CASSLETPPGQPQHF.

Judged by abundance, this clonotype is medium-sized. The rearrangement joins TRBV19 to TRBJ2-3, with D maybe TRBD1 (5 bases). The germline V gene encodes CDR1 LNHDA and CDR2 SQIVND (reference sequence). CDR3 length equals 14 residues. V lost 5 bases, J lost 6 bases, and 15 bases lay in between. CDR3 DNA sequence: TGTGCCAGTAGTCCGAGGCAAGGGGCGGATACGCAGTATTTT. Translation gives CASSPRQGADTQYF.

This clonotype showed up just a few times. The chain combines TRBV10-3 with TRBJ2-7, with 7 bases aligning to TRBD1. V lost 3 bases, J lost 0 bases, and 5 bases stayed unmatched. Germline V CDR1 and CDR2: ENHRY, SYGVKD. The CDR3 has 15 residues. The CDR3 sequence: CAISEQGKSSYEQYF. DNA of the CDR3: TGTGCCATCAGTGAACAGGGGAAGAGCTCCTACGAGCAGTACTTC.

This clonotype ranks as medium-sized. This chain connects TRBV27 to TRBJ2-3; weak D call: TRBD1 (6 bases). V was cut by 7 bases and J by 2 bases, with 16 bases left in between. This CDR3 spans 15 amino acids. Germline assignment: CDR1 MNHEY and CDR2 SMNVEV (reference sequence). The CDR3 loop reads CASTKGQGHTDTQYF. The CDR3 bases are TGTGCCAGCACCAAAGGGCAGGGACACACAGATACGCAGTATTTT.

This clonotype was seen at least ten times. CDR3 sequence reads: CASSEPDNEQFF. The CDR3 DNA is TGTGCCAGCAGTGAACCGGATAATGAGCAGTTCTTC. This chain connects TRBV6-1 to TRBJ2-1, with D hard to call. The CDR3 runs 12 residues. V lost 2 bases and J 7 bases, leaving 6 bases between the germline ends. Germline CDR1 reads MNHNS; CDR2 reads SASEGT.

This clonotype is medium-sized in the sample. The chain employs TRBV6-5 and TRBJ1-2, with D possibly being TRBD1 (5 bases). This CDR3 contains 16 residues. In germline, CDR1 is MNHEY, CDR2 SVGAGI. Trimming took off 0 bases at V and 2 bases at J, with 13 bases between the two ends. The CDR3 region has the DNA TGTGCCAGCAGTTACTCAGGGACCGAATCGAACTATGGCTACACCTTC. Its translation is CASSYSGTESNYGYTF.

There are a few counts of this clonotype. The chain has TRBV7-9 and TRBJ2-1; 9 bases line up with TRBD1. The CDR3 covers 15 residues. V trimming: 5 bases; J trimming: 6 bases; junction bases outside the gene matches: 8. The germline CDR1 and CDR2 sequences are SEHNR and FQNEAQ (reference sequence). The CDR3 nucleotides are TGTGCCAGCAGCCCGGGACAGGGACTGATCAATGAGCAGTTCTTC. Its translation is CASSPGQGLINEQFF.

This clonotype has more than one count but fewer than ten. The chain links TRBV30 to TRBJ1-3; D is undetermined. Trimming shortened V by 3 bases and J by 1 base, and 13 bases separated the two germline ends. The germline CDR1 and CDR2 sequences are GTSNPN and SVGIG (reference sequence). The CDR3 covers 15 residues. CDR3 loop: CAWRGGRISGNTIYF. CDR3 in DNA: TGTGCCTGGAGGGGAGGACGGATATCTGGAAACACCATATATTTT.

Details on this clonotype: A much bigger clone sits one base away, suggesting this may be a read error. This sequence joins TRBV19 and TRBJ2-7; D ambiguous. Trimming took off 5 bases at V and 2 bases at J, with 10 bases between the two ends. This CDR3 region has 13 residues. Germline loops: CDR1 LNHDA, CDR2 SQIVND (reference sequence). CDR3 DNA: TGTGCCAGTAGTGACGGAGACCCCTACGAGCAGTACTTC. Protein product: CASSDGDPYEQYF.

The chain carries TRBV12-3 or TRBV12-4 and TRBJ2-2, with 10 bases that match TRBD2. The CDR3 runs to 15 residues. V lost 3 bases and J lost 6; bases outside the gene matches: 4. As DNA, the CDR3 is TGTGCCAGCAGTTTTCCTAGCGGGGGTGCCGGGGAGCTGTTTTTT. Its protein is CASSFPSGGAGELFF.